Reported below is one TCR beta chain. Per the study methods: Reference gene primer amplification in the assay estimated nucleated cell counts. Repertoires were generated with immunoSEQ multiplex PCR, while TCRdb's copy carries only in-frame clones and drops some. Clone size and V and J calls were adopted from that table, with D and trimming inferred from the DNA. The data hold about 190,000 clones, with 87% observed a single time. The CDR3 is made up of 14 amino acids. V lost 2 bases, J lost 7 bases, and 4 bases stayed unmatched. Germline V gene sequence: CDR1 KGHDR, CDR2 SFDVKD. The sample belongs to a study of blood T cell repertoires in COVID-19.

The receptor was derived from a man between 60 and 75 years old with active or convalescent COVID-19. The gene calls are TRBV24-1 and TRBJ1-5, with TRBD1 matching over 7 bases. Specimen: peripheral blood. This CDR3 reads CATSDSRGYQPQHF. The CDR3 nucleotides are TGTGCCACCAGTGATTCCAGGGGGTACCAGCCCCAGCATTTT.